This TCR beta chain is drawn from a study of blood T cell repertoires in COVID-19. Background on the study: Material from acute and convalescent COVID-19 was sourced from the United States, Italy and Spain. Sources were T cells, B-cell-depleted T cells, or PBMCs; the material itself was cDNA or gDNA.

Here immunoSEQ multiplex PCR was the method, and the copy in TCRdb shows in-frame clones only, minus some. Among around 370,000 clones listed, about nine tenths were seen once. The sequence was collected from a woman in her seventies with COVID-19, enrolled during active disease. Material: peripheral blood.

The CDR3 nucleotides read TGCGCCAGCAGCAGGGGAAGCAATCAGCCCCAGCATTTT. Its protein is CASSRGSNQPQHF. This rearrangement joins TRBV10-2 to TRBJ1-5, with D maybe TRBD1 (6 bases). Trimming took 6 bases from V and 1 from J, leaving 7 bases between them. Germline V CDR1 and CDR2: WSHSY, SAAADI. The CDR3 has 13 residues.